This T cell receptor beta chain is drawn from a study of blood T cells in healthy people across ages. This clonotype was detected many times. Its antigen is currently unknown. With a J-beta primer mix and a sample-barcoded 5' primer, a second PCR ran about 7 to 11 cycles. One entry per CDR3 protein, called by TCRdb with MiXCR from the 5' RACE reads. The data hold about 630,000 distinct CDR3 sequences, with roughly 21% observed a single time. Germline assignment: CDR1 SGHRS and CDR2 YFSETQ. This CDR3 has 14 residues. Trimming cost V 6 bases and J 3 bases; bases outside gene matches: 8. Study-wide points: Naive CD4+ cell counts and diversity both ran higher in long-lived than in aged donors.

The V call is TRBV5-1, the J call TRBJ2-7; 8 bases line up with TRBD1. The TCR originated in a man aged 70 or older in good health. The source material was blood. The CDR3 reads CASKIQDRDYEQYF. CDR3 DNA sequence: TGCGCCAGCAAAATCCAGGACAGGGACTACGAGCAGTACTTC.